The 14 T cell receptor beta chains below all came from one sample that was sequenced in a study of T cell responses to AZD1222 COVID-19 vaccine. Data came from immunoSEQ multiplex PCR; TCRdb stores just in-frame clones and leaves some out. The top ten hold approximately 1.8% of the sample, which has 130,000 to 150,000 clones, roughly nine tenths seen once. Sequencing used peripheral blood, obtained 28 days after the second AZD1222 dose. The receptor set was obtained from an adult who received the AZD1222 COVID-19 vaccine.

The chain couples TRBV5-8 to TRBJ1-4, with D uncertain. Germline CDR1 is SGHTS and CDR2 is YDEGEE. Deletions cut 0 bases from V and 6 bases from J, with 12 bases between. The CDR3 has 15 residues. The CDR3 loop is CASSLVGKPYEKLFF. CDR3 DNA sequence: TGTGCCAGCAGCTTGGTTGGGAAGCCCTATGAAAAACTGTTTTTT.

This chain joins TRBV24-1 and TRBJ2-5; tentatively, D is TRBD1 (5 bases). Trimming pared 1 base from V and 1 base from J, leaving 12 bases between. Germline loops: CDR1 KGHDR, CDR2 SFDVKD. This CDR3 contains 16 residues. CDR3 bases: TGTGCCACCAGTGATTTCGGGCAGGGCGGCCAAGAGACCCAGTACTTC. Protein sequence: CATSDFGQGGQETQYF.

The rearrangement uses TRBV13 and TRBJ2-1; TRBD2 matches at 13 bases. Germline V gives CDR1 PRHDT, CDR2 FYEKMQ (reference sequence). J was trimmed by 8 bases and V by 3 bases; bases with no gene match: 4. The CDR3 has 15 residues. The CDR3 spells CASSFRTSGSYEQFF. DNA of the CDR3: TGTGCCAGCAGCTTCCGGACTAGCGGGAGCTATGAGCAGTTCTTC. The complete variable domain, with remaining parts taken from reference TRBV13 and TRBJ2-1, reads AAGVIQSPRHLIKEKRETATLKCYPIPRHDTVYWYQQGPGQDPQFLISFYEKMQSDKGSIPDRFSAQQFSDYHSELNMSSLELGDSALYFCASSFRTSGSYEQFFGPGTRLTVL.

This chain connects TRBV6-5 to TRBJ2-5, with D tentatively TRBD1 (6 bases). Deletions cut 5 bases from V and 0 bases from J, with 13 bases between. The CDR3 consists of 15 residues. Germline-derived CDR1 and CDR2 are MNHEY and SVGAGI. CDR3 sequence reads: CASSRQRDNQETQYF. The CDR3 nucleotides read TGTGCCAGCAGTCGGCAACGGGACAACCAAGAGACCCAGTACTTC.

This clone was seen only once. The chain carries TRBV7-2 and TRBJ1-6; D call uncertain. The V gene lost 2 bases and the J gene lost 8 bases, with 19 bases spanning the gap. The CDR3 extends over 17 amino acids. Germline V lookup: CDR1 SGHTA, CDR2 FQGNSA. DNA of the CDR3: TGTGCCAGCAGCTTAAGAAGGTTGGCCAAAGTGGATTCACCCCTCCACTTT. Its translation is CASSLRRLAKVDSPLHF.

The chain uses TRBV5-1 and TRBJ2-2; TRBD1 matches at 7 bases. The CDR3 totals 17 residues. The ends lost 2 bases at V and 0 bases at J; junction bases unmatched: 7. The V gene's germline CDR1 is SGHRS and CDR2 YFSETQ. The CDR3 coding sequence is TGCGCCAGCAGCTTAAATTCCGGGACAGCGAACACCGGGGAGCTGTTTTTT. Its protein product is CASSLNSGTANTGELFF.

The chain links TRBV5-4 to TRBJ2-5; D perhaps matches TRBD1 (5 bases). The CDR3 is 13 residues long. The V gene's germline CDR1 is SGHNT and CDR2 YYREEE (reference sequence). The V gene lost 7 bases and the J gene lost 5 bases, with 15 bases spanning the gap. The CDR3 sequence is CASASKGQETQYF. The CDR3 coding sequence is TGTGCCAGCGCTTCGAAGGGGCAGGAGACCCAGTACTTC.

V usage is TRBV2 and J usage is TRBJ1-3; D not certain. The length of the CDR3 is 14 residues. Germline V gives CDR1 SNHLY, CDR2 FYNNEI. The germline V and J ends were trimmed by 8 bases and 0 bases, with 11 bases remaining between them. CDR3 protein: CASVGWSSGNTIYF. The CDR3 nucleotides are TGTGCCAGCGTCGGATGGAGCTCTGGAAACACCATATATTTT.

V is TRBV28 and J is TRBJ1-2; 11 nucleotides agree with TRBD1. The germline gives CDR1 MDHEN, CDR2 SYDVKM. With 5 bases clipped from V and 5 bases from J, the junction kept 7 bases outside the gene matches. The CDR3 sequence is 15 residues long. CDR3 DNA sequence: TGTGCCAGCAGTGGGCCTGGGACAGGGGGATATGGCTACACCTTC. Protein sequence: CASSGPGTGGYGYTF.

CDR3 protein: CASSRRFLDQPQHF. The CDR3 bases are TGTGCCAGTAGTCGGCGATTCCTTGATCAGCCCCAGCATTTT. The rearrangement joins TRBV19 to TRBJ1-5, with D unresolved. Trimming left V 5 bases short and J 5 bases short, with 13 bases between. Germline V gives CDR1 LNHDA, CDR2 SQIVND (reference sequence). The CDR3 has 14 residues. Variable domain in full (rest from reference TRBV19 and TRBJ1-5): DGGITQSPKYLFRKEGQNVTLSCEQNLNHDAMYWYRQDPGQGLRLIYYSQIVNDFQKGDIAEGYSVSREKKESFPLTVTSAQKNPTAFYLCASSRRFLDQPQHFGDGTRLSIL.

This rearrangement joins TRBV28 to TRBJ1-6, with a weak D call TRBD1 (5 bases). Germline CDR1 and CDR2: MDHEN and SYDVKM. The CDR3 has 15 residues. Trimming removed 3 bases at V and 0 bases at J, with 6 bases between. The CDR3 sequence: CASSLGGSYNSPLHF. CDR3 nucleotides: TGTGCCAGCAGTTTGGGGGGCTCCTATAATTCACCCCTCCACTTT.

The chain joins TRBV27 to TRBJ2-5; 8 bases align to TRBD1. V was pared by 5 bases and J by 5 bases, with 10 bases of the junction left unmatched. This CDR3 has 15 residues. Germline values: CDR1 MNHEY, CDR2 SMNVEV (reference sequence). CDR3 in DNA: TGTGCCAGCAGTCTGACAGGGGATGCTTGGGAGACCCAGTACTTC. Protein product: CASSLTGDAWETQYF.

The chain joins TRBV14 to TRBJ1-2; D is uncertain. With 0 bases removed from V and 4 bases from J, the gap between germline ends came to 6 bases. Germline assignment: CDR1 SGHDN and CDR2 FVKESK. The CDR3 sequence is 13 residues long. DNA for the CDR3: TGTGCCAGCAGCCAAGAGTTCGGCTATGGCTACACCTTC. Its protein is CASSQEFGYGYTF. The full variable domain, rest sourced from reference TRBV14 and TRBJ1-2, is EAGVTQFPSHSVIEKGQTVTLRCDPISGHDNLYWYRRVMGKEIKFLLHFVKESKQDESGMPNNRFLAERTGGTYSTLKVQPAELEDSGVYFCASSQEFGYGYTFGSGTRLTVV.

This clone was detected a few times. The J gene is TRBJ1-5, the V gene TRBV2, with D uncertain. The V gene lost 4 bases and the J gene lost 9 bases, with 13 bases spanning the gap. This CDR3 is built from 13 residues. Germline-derived CDR1 and CDR2 are SNHLY and FYNNEI. As DNA, the CDR3 is TGTGCCAGCAGTGTCCTCGACGGGTGGCCCCAGCATTTT. As protein: CASSVLDGWPQHF.